This is a list of T cell receptor beta chains from one sample in a study of shared clonotypes between healthy human individuals. Some clones are missing from TCRdb's copy, which holds only in-frame ones; the method was immunoSEQ multiplex PCR. The data hold about 580,000 clones, with more than 95% observed a single time. Material: naive CD8+ T cells sorted from blood. The receptor source for this set is a man aged 25 to 40 in good health. CDR3s include the opening cysteine and the closing phenylalanine or tryptophan. The D gene is left open where the match is weak. A row's size may be missing; if present it is once, few, many or a size class.

>TRBJ2-7|TRBV27|15|-|-
CASSLAGTLRYEQYF
TGTGCCAGCAGTTTAGCCGGGACTCTACGCTACGAGCAGTACTTC
>TRBJ2-7|TRBV5-1|17|-|TRBD2
CASSSHETSASNYEQYF
TGCGCCAGCAGCTCCCACGAGACTAGCGCATCCAATTACGAGCAGTACTTC
>TRBJ1-5|TRBV4-1|14|-|-
CASSQDWFNQPQHF
TGCGCCAGCAGCCAAGATTGGTTCAATCAGCCCCAGCATTTT
>TRBJ2-1|TRBV7-9|16|-|TRBD1
CASSAPNRGPINEQFF
TGTGCCAGCAGTGCTCCGAACAGGGGGCCTATCAATGAGCAGTTCTTC
>TRBJ2-5|TRBV29-1|14|-|-
CSAENEGGTETQYF
TGCAGCGCCGAGAACGAGGGGGGTACGGAGACCCAGTACTTC
>TRBJ2-7|TRBV6-1|11|few|-
CASSEYYEQYF
TGTGCCAGCAGTGAATACTACGAGCAGTACTTC
>TRBJ2-1|TRBV2|17|-|-
CASSEASVQVYYNEQFF
TGTGCCAGCAGTGAAGCTTCTGTCCAGGTTTACTACAATGAGCAGTTCTTC
>TRBJ2-7|TRBV11-2|13|-|-
CASSLGRAYEQYF
TGTGCCAGCAGCTTAGGCCGAGCCTACGAGCAGTACTTC
>TRBJ2-7|TRBV4-1|12|once|-
CASSQDSYEQYF
TGCGCCAGCAGCCAAGATTCTTACGAGCAGTACTTC
>TRBJ1-5|TRBV15|15|-|-
CATKLGAIGNQPQHF
TGTGCCACCAAACTAGGGGCTATCGGCAATCAGCCCCAGCATTTT
>TRBJ2-7|TRBV10-3|13|-|-
CAISDSSSNEQYF
TGTGCCATCAGTGACTCCTCTAGCAACGAGCAGTACTTC
>TRBJ2-2|TRBV5-6|17|once|TRBD1
CASSLEGLRGRTGELFF
TGTGCCAGCAGCTTGGAGGGTCTGAGGGGGCGTACCGGGGAGCTGTTTTTT
>TRBJ1-1|TRBV30|13|-|-
CAWSEGLNTEAFF
TGTGCCTGGAGTGAGGGACTGAACACTGAAGCTTTCTTT
>TRBJ2-1|TRBV7-7|16|-|-
CASSLAARANYNEQFF
TGTGCCAGCAGCTTAGCGGCCCGGGCAAACTACAATGAGCAGTTCTTC
>TRBJ2-7|TRBV18|15|-|-
CASSRGGGDAYEQYF
TGTGCCAGCTCACGGGGCGGAGGGGACGCCTACGAGCAGTACTTC
>TRBJ2-7|TRBV2|11|-|-
CASITSYEQYF
TGTGCCAGCATAACTTCCTACGAGCAGTACTTC
>TRBJ1-5|TRBV2|16|-|TRBD1
CASSGQGGLDNQPQHF
TGTGCCAGCAGTGGACAGGGGGGCCTCGACAATCAGCCCCAGCATTTT
>TRBJ2-1|TRBV5-4|14|-|-
CASSLIADYNEQFF
TGTGCCAGCAGCTTAATAGCGGACTACAATGAGCAGTTCTTC
>TRBJ2-1|TRBV29-1|15|-|TRBD2
CSVEGLAGSYNEQFF
TGCAGCGTTGAGGGACTAGCGGGGTCCTACAATGAGCAGTTCTTC
>TRBJ2-7|TRBV7-7|15|-|-
CASSFRQGLSYEQYF
TGTGCCAGCAGCTTCAGGCAGGGGCTATCCTACGAGCAGTACTTC
>TRBJ2-5|TRBV15|14|-|TRBD1
CATSPGTAQETQYF
TGTGCCACCAGCCCCGGGACAGCCCAAGAGACCCAGTACTTC
>TRBJ2-3|TRBV27|14|-|-
CASSFERSTDTQYF
TGTGCCAGCAGTTTTGAGCGGAGCACAGATACGCAGTATTTT
>TRBJ1-3|TRBV13|14|once|-
CASSDKDNGNTIYF
TGTGCCAGCAGCGACAAGGACAACGGAAACACCATATATTTT
>TRBJ2-5|TRBV25-1|11|once|-
CASSGEETQYF
TGTGCCAGCAGTGGGGAAGAGACCCAGTACTTC
>TRBJ2-7|TRBV4-1|15|-|-
CASSQELQGNYEQYF
TGCGCCAGCAGCCAAGAGTTACAGGGCAACTACGAGCAGTACTTC
>TRBJ2-7|TRBV7-6|16|-|TRBD1
CASSHARTGGSYEQYF
TGTGCCAGCAGCCACGCAAGGACAGGGGGCTCCTACGAGCAGTACTTC
>TRBJ2-1|TRBV27|16|-|-
CASSLSAGDRYNEQFF
TGTGCCAGCAGTTTATCGGCGGGGGACAGATACAATGAGCAGTTCTTC